This T cell receptor beta chain originates from a study of T cell responses to AZD1222 COVID-19 vaccine (dated by TCRdb to the early 2020s). Context from the whole study: AZD1222 recipients with second doses at about 4 weeks or about 12 weeks were pooled, because spike-specific TCR depth and breadth did not differ between schedules. Enrollment into the trials was organized by age into subgroups of 18-55, 56-69 and 70-plus years, and those subgroups contained around 150, 28 and 57 TCR-sequenced participants, respectively. A total of more than 230 trial participants underwent TCR sequencing, of whom 207 received two doses of AZD1222 and about 25 received two doses of the MenACWY control vaccine. The paper as a whole reports these results and caveats: Epitopes outside the regions mutated in the B.1.351 and B.1.1.7 variants were reportedly recognized by nearly half of the unique spike-specific TCRs. Conclusions about previously exposed vaccinees are limited, since just a handful of AZD1222 recipients were seropositive for SARS-CoV-2 at baseline. Because no day 14 peak-response samples were available, the repertoires could be characterized only after the peak T cell response. Spike-specific TCR breadth and depth rose significantly after two AZD1222 doses compared with day 0 and with MenACWY recipients. The vaccine-associated CD4 TCRs covered the entire spike protein, and the dominant responses fell in regions 160-218 and 743-854. Participants were mostly white British, with more females than males. The authors suggested clonal diversity may have been underestimated. In the small 56-69-year group, the increase in depth fell short of significance, most likely because of low power.

The time point label, read with the paper, signifies: baseline before first vaccination. Samples from vaccinated people were obtained from the UK trials COV001 and COV002, which included a single-blind randomized controlled phase 2/3 trial of AZD1222 (ChAdOx1 nCoV-19) in healthy adults. For TCRbeta chain sequencing, PBMC samples from trial participants were taken at day 0 and at day 28 after the second dose. The CDR3 regions of human TCRbeta chains were subjected to immunosequencing. Per the authors' processing: Repertoire TCRs were checked for matches against a reference library of SARS-CoV-2-specific TCRs that had been generated using the MIRA antigen-specificity platform. Breadth meant the fraction of unique TCRs that were SARS-CoV-2-associated, whereas depth meant the fraction of total T cells that were SARS-CoV-2-associated. Using the MIRA data, each spike-specific TCR was assigned both to the spike region to which the TCR was reactive and to a CD4 or CD8 class. Log10-transformed breadth and depth values were compared by one-way ANOVA with Sidak's multiple comparisons tests. What TCRdb holds here is the immuneACCESS table cut down to in-frame rearrangements. Part of the clones is not present; checked against another copy, under half of the missing clones reflect an unresolved V gene, and the others are unexplained. V, J and clone size are those of that table, while D and trimming were read from the DNA. A total of roughly 180,000 clones appear in this sample, around 90% of them only once. In total, the top ten clones hold around 2% of the sample.

In the case of this clone: Its antigen is not yet known. No base qualities exist here, and no much larger clone lies one base off it.

For this chain, trimming is 6 bases at the V end and 8 bases at the J end, and the number of junction bases without a gene match is 5. Taken from the germline V gene (reference sequence), the CDR1 and CDR2 loops are LGHDT and YNNKEL. The CDR3, cysteine through phenylalanine, is 13 amino acids long. The kept DNA is CDR3 alone, 39 bases in frame from the first base. This chain joins TRBV3-1 (or the pseudogene TRBV3-2) to TRBJ1-4; TRBD1 matches 8 bases in the middle. The sequences come from peripheral blood, collected on day 0 of AZD1222 vaccination. The source of this sequence is an adult in good health. The CDR3 amino acid sequence is: CASRTRGHEKLFF. The sequenced DNA is TGTGCCAGCAGAACCAGGGGGCACGAAAAACTGTTTTTT.